The 27 T cell receptor beta chains in this list originate from one sample, sequenced in a study of Ad26.COV2.S vaccination and SARS-CoV-2 variants. Method: immunoSEQ multiplex PCR; TCRdb's copy keeps in-frame clones and lacks some. The sample lists about 410,000 clones; 92% were seen once. The treatment here: some 20 received Ad26.COV2.S at low or high dose, single or two shots; 5 received placebo; per-sample allocation not given. Following the first vaccine or placebo injection, samples were taken on day 63. The sequencing here drew on peripheral blood, taken in a trial of Ad26.COV2.S vaccine versus placebo. The receptors were gathered from a person aged 18-60 years who received the Ad26.COV2.S COVID-19 vaccine or a placebo.

This clone has only one observation. This chain connects TRBV7-9 to TRBJ1-2; 7 bases are shared with TRBD1. The CDR3 totals 14 residues. Germline V CDR1 and CDR2: SEHNR, FQNEAQ (reference sequence). V trimming: 0 bases; J trimming: 7 bases; junction bases outside the gene matches: 5. The CDR3 DNA reads TGTGCCAGCAGCTTAGCTACAGGGGAGCCTGGCTACACCTTC. This sequence encodes CASSLATGEPGYTF.

The chain links TRBV6-1 to TRBJ2-5, with D perhaps TRBD1 (7 bases). The V end was cut by 0 bases, the J end by 0 bases, with 11 bases between. The CDR3 length is 16 residues. Germline V gene lookup returns CDR1 MNHNS and CDR2 SASEGT. As DNA, the CDR3 is TGTGCCAGCAGTGAAGCGCCAGGGGGGTACCAAGAGACCCAGTACTTC. Its translation is CASSEAPGGYQETQYF.

The chain couples TRBV6-4 to TRBJ1-4, with D maybe TRBD1 (5 bases). V dropped 0 bases and J dropped 0 bases, with 14 bases sitting between them. The CDR3 extends over 18 amino acids. The germline gives CDR1 MRHNA, CDR2 SNTAGT. CDR3 in DNA: TGTGCCAGCAGTGACTCGGGGCAGTGGGATCCAACTAATGAAAAACTGTTTTTT. This translates into CASSDSGQWDPTNEKLFF.

This chain joins TRBV29-1 and TRBJ2-2; maybe TRBD1 (5 bases). V was shortened by 6 bases and J by 6 bases, with 17 bases between the two germline ends. The length of the CDR3 is 14 residues. Per the germline V gene, CDR1 is SQVTM and CDR2 is ANQGSEA. CDR3 loop: CSVGQGSIAGELFF. Written as DNA, the CDR3 is TGCAGCGTAGGGCAGGGATCTATCGCCGGGGAGCTGTTTTTT.

V usage is TRBV7-9 and J usage is TRBJ2-1; D unclear. Germline lookup yields CDR1 SEHNR and CDR2 FQNEAQ (reference sequence). The ends were cut back, 0 bases at V and 7 bases at J, with 10 bases in the middle. This CDR3 region has 14 residues. The CDR3 sequence is CASSLANTPNEQFF. The CDR3 DNA reads as TGTGCCAGCAGCTTAGCGAACACACCGAATGAGCAGTTCTTC.

The chain combines TRBV5-1 with TRBJ2-5, with D possibly TRBD2 on 6 matching bases. The CDR3 loop spans 15 amino acids. CDR1 and CDR2 from the germline V gene are SGHRS and YFSETQ. V shed 4 bases and J shed 0 bases, with 13 bases lying between them. The CDR3 loop reads CASSLASGDQETQYF. The CDR3 DNA follows: TGCGCCAGCAGCCTTGCCTCGGGGGACCAAGAGACCCAGTACTTC. Supplemented by reference TRBV5-1 and TRBJ2-5, the full variable domain reads KAGVTQTPRYLIKTRGQQVTLSCSPISGHRSVSWYQQTPGQGLQFLFEYFSETQRNKGNFPGRFSGRQFSNSRSEMNVSTLELGDSALYLCASSLASGDQETQYFGPGTRLLVL.

This chain uses TRBV11-2 with TRBJ2-1, with D maybe TRBD2 (5 bases). The CDR3 runs 17 residues. Germline CDR1 is SGHAT and CDR2 is FQNNGV. Trimming cost V 5 bases and J 5 bases, with 22 bases left between them. This chain's CDR3 is CASSPHLGERKNNEQFF. In DNA, the CDR3 is TGTGCCAGCAGCCCCCATCTCGGGGAGCGGAAGAACAATGAGCAGTTCTTC. The full variable domain, its missing parts supplied by reference TRBV11-2 and TRBJ2-1, is EAGVAQSPRYKIIEKRQSVAFWCNPISGHATLYWYQQILGQGPKLLIQFQNNGVVDDSQLPKDRFSAERLKGVDSTLKIQPAKLEDSAVYLCASSPHLGERKNNEQFFGPGTRLTVL.

J is TRBJ2-2 and V is TRBV6-5, with D possibly matching TRBD1 (6 bases). The CDR3 totals 16 residues. With 0 bases removed from V and 2 bases from J, the gap between germline ends came to 10 bases. CDR1 and CDR2 from the germline V gene are MNHEY and SVGAGI. CDR3 coding DNA: TGTGCCAGCAGTTACTCGGGGACACTTAACACCGGGGAGCTGTTTTTT. Protein sequence: CASSYSGTLNTGELFF.

Points on this clone: This same CDR3 is encoded by further DNA sequences in the sample. This chain uses TRBV10-3 with TRBJ1-1; no clear D gene. The CDR3 sequence is 13 residues long. Trimming cost V 6 bases and J 1 base, with 9 bases left between them. Germline-derived CDR1 and CDR2 are ENHRY and SYGVKD. The CDR3 bases are TGTGCCATCAGGGTGGCAGGGAACACTGAAGCTTTCTTT. It yields the protein CAIRVAGNTEAFF.

CDR3 loop: CASSPRGGPGPNEQFF. CDR3 DNA: TGTGCCAGCAGCCCGAGGGGGGGGCCGGGGCCCAATGAGCAGTTCTTC. This chain connects TRBV9 to TRBJ2-1, with a possible D match to TRBD2 (7 bases). The CDR3 length is 16 residues. Germline V lookup: CDR1 SGDLS, CDR2 YYNGEE. Trimming took off 4 bases at V and 6 bases at J, with 20 bases between the two ends.

This chain joins TRBV5-1 and TRBJ2-5; D gene ambiguous. CDR3 size: 14 residues. Germline V lookup: CDR1 SGHRS, CDR2 YFSETQ. With 6 bases removed from V and 5 bases from J, the gap between germline ends came to 17 bases. The CDR3 DNA reads TGCGCCAGCACGGGCCAATCGCCCCGTGAGACCCAGTACTTC. As protein: CASTGQSPRETQYF.

V gene TRBV10-1 combines with J gene TRBJ2-7; tentatively, D is TRBD1 or TRBD2 (5 bases each). Germline V gene data show CDR1 as WNHNN and CDR2 as SYGVQD (reference sequence). V was trimmed by 1 base and J by 1 base, leaving 8 bases between them. This CDR3 comprises 14 residues. The DNA for the CDR3 is TGCGCCAGCAGTGAGTGGGGGAATTCCTACGAGCAGTACTTC. Translation gives CASSEWGNSYEQYF.

This chain links TRBV6-5 with TRBJ1-5; no definite D call. V gave up 6 bases and J gave up 4 bases, with 16 bases separating them. The CDR3 is 15 amino acids. Germline assignment: CDR1 MNHEY and CDR2 SVGAGI. CDR3 region: CASSPTSTPNQPQHF. As DNA, the CDR3 is TGTGCCAGCAGCCCGACATCTACCCCTAATCAGCCCCAGCATTTT.

The genes are TRBV9 and TRBJ2-4; D uncertain. Germline CDR1 reads SGDLS; CDR2 reads YYNGEE. V gave up 0 bases and J gave up 8 bases, with 15 bases separating them. The CDR3 length is 15 residues. For the CDR3, the DNA is TGTGCCAGCAGCGTAGGTGGCAGCTTCGTGGACATTCAGTACTTC. Residues: CASSVGGSFVDIQYF. The variable domain in full, completed from reference TRBV9 and TRBJ2-4, reads DSGVTQTPKHLITATGQRVTLRCSPRSGDLSVYWYQQSLDQGLQFLIQYYNGEERAKGNILERFSAQQFPDLHSELNLSSLELGDSALYFCASSVGGSFVDIQYFGAGTRLSVL.

The gene calls are TRBV9 and TRBJ2-2, with 8 nucleotides matching TRBD1. The germline V gene encodes CDR1 SGDLS and CDR2 YYNGEE. The CDR3 loop spans 16 amino acids. J lost 1 base, V lost 1 base, and 3 bases had no gene match. CDR3 amino acids: CASSVRDRLNTGELFF. The CDR3 nucleotides read TGTGCCAGCAGCGTAAGGGACAGGTTGAACACCGGGGAGCTGTTTTTT.

The gene calls are TRBV6-2 or TRBV6-3 and TRBJ1-1, with D unclear. Germline CDR1 MNHEY, CDR2 SVGEGT. V lost 2 bases and J 6 bases, leaving 7 bases between the germline ends. This CDR3 is built from 12 residues. The CDR3 sequence: CASSYVPPEAFF. CDR3 in DNA: TGTGCCAGCAGTTACGTTCCCCCTGAAGCTTTCTTT.

The rearrangement joins TRBV9 to TRBJ2-5, with 7 bases matching TRBD2. Germline trimming cut 3 bases from V and 2 bases from J; bases unmatched to any gene: 7. Germline CDR1 SGDLS, CDR2 YYNGEE. CDR3 size: 15 residues. The chain's CDR3 is CASSAGTTRQETQYF. The DNA of the CDR3 is TGTGCCAGCAGCGCCGGGACTACGAGACAAGAGACCCAGTACTTC.

This clone occurred once. The V and J genes are TRBV18 and TRBJ2-1; D remains unclear. The germline V gene has CDR1 KGHSH and CDR2 LQKENI. With 0 bases removed from V and 4 bases from J, the gap between germline ends came to 13 bases. This CDR3 comprises 16 residues. The DNA of the CDR3 is TGTGCCAGCTCACCACCGATCTCCCTTGTGTACAATGAGCAGTTCTTC. This sequence encodes CASSPPISLVYNEQFF.

This chain joins TRBV5-8 and TRBJ2-2; D uncertain. The CDR3 totals 17 residues. Trimming stripped 0 bases from V and 3 bases from J, with 15 bases between. Germline V gene lookup returns CDR1 SGHTS and CDR2 YDEGEE. The CDR3 here is CASSLAIVRRDTGELFF. CDR3 DNA sequence: TGTGCCAGCAGCTTGGCTATCGTTCGAAGGGACACCGGGGAGCTGTTTTTT. The full variable domain, with the rest looked up from reference TRBV5-8 and TRBJ2-2, is EAGVTQSPTHLIKTRGQQATLRCSPISGHTSVYWYQQALGLGLQFLLWYDEGEERNRGNFPPRFSGRQFPNYSSELNVNALELEDSALYLCASSLAIVRRDTGELFFGEGSRLTVL.

This chain connects TRBV7-9 to TRBJ2-3, with D possibly TRBD2 on 5 matching bases. From germline, CDR1 is SEHNR and CDR2 FQNEAQ (reference sequence). The V and J ends lost 1 base and 3 bases respectively, with 8 bases between them. This CDR3 is 14 amino acids long. The CDR3 loop reads CASSLGTGTDTQYF. For the CDR3, the DNA is TGTGCCAGCAGCTTAGGTACGGGGACAGATACGCAGTATTTT.

V usage is TRBV19 and J usage is TRBJ2-3; 11 bases match TRBD2. Germline V gene data show CDR1 as LNHDA and CDR2 as SQIVND (reference sequence). The CDR3 has 14 amino acids. The ends lost 5 bases at V and 7 bases at J; junction bases unmatched: 5. The CDR3 region has the DNA TGTGCCAGTAGTTTTAGCGGGGGGGAATATACGCAGTATTTT. Encoded protein: CASSFSGGEYTQYF.

This chain connects TRBV9 to TRBJ2-3, with D unclear. Trimming removed 4 bases from V and 2 bases from J, with 8 bases in between. In germline, CDR1 is SGDLS, CDR2 YYNGEE. This CDR3 spans 13 amino acids. CDR3 sequence: CASSPRDTDTQYF. The CDR3 DNA sequence: TGTGCCAGCAGCCCAAGGGACACAGATACGCAGTATTTT.

The J gene is TRBJ2-1, the V gene TRBV4-3; TRBD1 aligns across 8 bases. The V and J ends lost 1 base and 15 bases, in that order; junction bases with no gene match: 11. The germline CDR1 and CDR2 sequences are LGHNA and YSLEER. This CDR3 has 14 residues. The chain's CDR3 is CASSQAEGQGRPFF. Here the CDR3 DNA reads TGCGCCAGCAGCCAAGCTGAAGGACAGGGTCGTCCGTTCTTC.

This clone was observed once. The chain links TRBV7-9 to TRBJ1-1; D perhaps matches TRBD1 (5 bases). Germline CDR1 is SEHNR and CDR2 is FQNEAQ (reference sequence). The length of the CDR3 is 16 residues. The V end lost 0 bases, the J end lost 6 bases, and 17 bases lay between the germline ends. The CDR3 bases are TGTGCCAGCAGCTTAGCGAACCGGGACCCCCTCTCTGAAGCTTTCTTT. As protein: CASSLANRDPLSEAFF.

A note on this clone: The sample contains more than one DNA sequence encoding this CDR3. The chain joins TRBV11-2 to TRBJ2-3; D unresolved. Germline V lookup: CDR1 SGHAT, CDR2 FQNNGV. Trimming took 1 base from V and 1 from J, leaving 0 bases between them. This CDR3 has 12 residues. CDR3 coding DNA: TGTGCCAGCAGCTTAGGCACAGATACGCAGTATTTT. It is translated as CASSLGTDTQYF.

The rearrangement links TRBV6-1 to TRBJ2-7; D unresolved. Trimming pared 3 bases from V and 5 bases from J, leaving 17 bases between. This CDR3 spans 15 amino acids. CDR1 MNHNS and CDR2 SASEGT come from the germline V gene. The CDR3 loop is CASSDWGSRNHEQYF. CDR3 bases: TGTGCCAGCAGTGATTGGGGAAGTAGAAACCACGAGCAGTACTTC.

The V and J genes are TRBV28 and TRBJ1-5, with a weak D call TRBD1 (5 bases). The length of the CDR3 is 15 residues. Germline V gene sequence: CDR1 MDHEN, CDR2 SYDVKM. V lost 3 bases and J lost 5, with 14 bases in between. The CDR3 is CASSFTRGGHQPQHF. Here the CDR3 DNA reads TGTGCCAGCAGTTTTACAAGGGGAGGGCATCAGCCCCAGCATTTT. The entire variable domain, with the rest obtained from reference TRBV28 and TRBJ1-5, is as follows: DVKVTQSSRYLVKRTGEKVFLECVQDMDHENMFWYRQDPGLGLRLIYFSYDVKMKEKGDIPEGYSVSREKKERFSLILESASTNQTSMYLCASSFTRGGHQPQHFGDGTRLSIL.